The 3 T cell receptor beta chains given below trace back to one sample, sequenced in a study of T cell repertoires in cytomegalovirus infection. TCRdb called the reads again in MiXCR, with one record for every CDR3 protein. The sample has roughly 920,000 distinct CDR3 sequences, around 30% seen once; the top ten hold over 11%. Which antigens these TCRs recognize remains unknown. The sample in question was cultured CD8+ T cells from PBMCs, obtained from culture after CMV antigen stimulation. The receptors shown here come from a human donor in good health (CMV status not recorded). Some clones in this sample may be carry-over from other donors' samples.

This clonotype was seen repeatedly, ten times or more. The J gene is TRBJ1-1, the V gene TRBV12-3 or TRBV12-4, with 7 bases matching TRBD1. The ends lost 5 bases at V and 12 bases at J; junction bases unmatched: 9. The CDR3 is 12 residues long. Here the CDR3 reads CASSEGTVGTFF. CDR3 DNA sequence: TGTGCCAGCAGTGAAGGGACAGTCGGAACTTTCTTT.

This clonotype occurred many times. The chain uses TRBV12-3 or TRBV12-4 and TRBJ1-1; D is ambiguous. The V and J ends lost 6 bases and 3 bases respectively, with 8 bases between them. CDR3 length: 12 amino acids. Written as DNA, the CDR3 is TGTGCCAGCAGCTCTGGATACACTGAAGCTTTCTTT. Residues: CASSSGYTEAFF.

This clonotype appeared many times. V gene TRBV7-6 combines with J gene TRBJ1-6; D gene unclear. Germline V CDR1 and CDR2: SGHVS, FNYEAQ. V dropped 2 bases and J dropped 7 bases, with 15 bases sitting between them. This CDR3 has 16 amino acids. The CDR3 reads CASSLLEYGSNSPLHF. CDR3 coding DNA: TGTGCCAGCAGCTTATTAGAGTACGGGTCCAATTCACCCCTCCACTTT.